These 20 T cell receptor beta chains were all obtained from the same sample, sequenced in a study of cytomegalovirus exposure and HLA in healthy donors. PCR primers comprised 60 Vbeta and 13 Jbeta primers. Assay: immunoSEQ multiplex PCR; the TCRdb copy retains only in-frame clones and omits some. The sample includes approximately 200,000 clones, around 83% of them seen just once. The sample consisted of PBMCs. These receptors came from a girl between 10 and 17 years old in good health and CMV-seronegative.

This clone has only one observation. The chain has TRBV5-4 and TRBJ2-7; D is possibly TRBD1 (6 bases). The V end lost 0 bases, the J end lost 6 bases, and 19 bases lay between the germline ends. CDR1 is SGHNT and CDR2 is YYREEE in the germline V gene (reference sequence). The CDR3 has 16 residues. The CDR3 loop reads CASSLATGTPIGEQYF. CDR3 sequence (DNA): TGTGCCAGCAGCTTGGCCACCGGGACACCGATTGGCGAGCAGTACTTC. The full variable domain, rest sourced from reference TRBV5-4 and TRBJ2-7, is ETGVTQSPTHLIKTRGQQVTLRCSSQSGHNTVSWYQQALGQGPQFIFQYYREEENGRGNFPPRFSGLQFPNYSSELNVNALELDDSALYLCASSLATGTPIGEQYFGPGTRLTVT.

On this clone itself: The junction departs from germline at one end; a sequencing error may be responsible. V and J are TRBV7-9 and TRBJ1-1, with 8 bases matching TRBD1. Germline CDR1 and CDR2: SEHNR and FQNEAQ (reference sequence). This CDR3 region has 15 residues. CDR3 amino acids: CSSSTGQGYNTEAFF. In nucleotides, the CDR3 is TGTTCCAGCAGCACCGGACAGGGCTATAATACTGAAGCTTTCTTT.

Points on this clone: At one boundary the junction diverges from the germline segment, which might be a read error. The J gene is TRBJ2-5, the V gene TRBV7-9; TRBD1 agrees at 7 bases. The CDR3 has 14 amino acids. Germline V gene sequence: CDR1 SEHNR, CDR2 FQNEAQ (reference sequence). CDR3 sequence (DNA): TGTTCCAGCAGCTTAGACAGGGAAGTTGAGACCCAGTACTTC. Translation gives CSSSLDREVETQYF.

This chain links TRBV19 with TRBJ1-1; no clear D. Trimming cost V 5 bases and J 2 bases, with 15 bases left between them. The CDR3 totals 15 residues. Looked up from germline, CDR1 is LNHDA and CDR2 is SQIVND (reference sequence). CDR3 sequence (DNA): TGTGCCAGTAGTTACACGTTTACAGTCAACACTGAAGCTTTCTTT. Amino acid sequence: CASSYTFTVNTEAFF.

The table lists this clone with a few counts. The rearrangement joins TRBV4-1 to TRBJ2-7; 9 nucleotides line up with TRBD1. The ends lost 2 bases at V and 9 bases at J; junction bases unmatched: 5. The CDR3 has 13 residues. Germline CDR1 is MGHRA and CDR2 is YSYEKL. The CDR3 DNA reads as TGCGCCAGCAGCCAAACAGGGGGCGCATGGCAGTACTTC. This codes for CASSQTGGAWQYF.

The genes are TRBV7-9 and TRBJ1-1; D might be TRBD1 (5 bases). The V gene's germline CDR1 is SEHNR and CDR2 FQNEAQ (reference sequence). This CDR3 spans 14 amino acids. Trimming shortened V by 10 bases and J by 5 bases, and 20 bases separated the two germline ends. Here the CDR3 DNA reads TGTGCCACCCAACGACGGGGGGATCTAACTGAAGCTTTCTTT. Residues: CATQRRGDLTEAFF.

CDR3 nucleotide sequence: TGTGCCTGGACAAATTTAGATACGCAGTATTTT. As protein: CAWTNLDTQYF. The rearrangement links TRBV30 to TRBJ2-3, with D uncertain. The CDR3 is made up of 11 amino acids. V was clipped by 4 bases and J by 5 bases, with 7 bases between them. Germline assignment: CDR1 GTSNPN and CDR2 SVGIG (reference sequence). Based on the CDR3 plus reference TRBV30 and TRBJ2-3, the full variable domain is SQTIHQWPATLVQPVGSPLSLECTVEGTSNPNLYWYRQAAGRGLQLLFYSVGIGQISSEVPQNLSASRPQDRQFILSSKKLLLSDSGFYLCAWTNLDTQYFGPGTRLTVL.

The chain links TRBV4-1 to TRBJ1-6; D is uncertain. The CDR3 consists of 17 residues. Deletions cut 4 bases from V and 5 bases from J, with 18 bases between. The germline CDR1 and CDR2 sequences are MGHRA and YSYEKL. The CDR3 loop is CASSPEGRDLDNSPLHF. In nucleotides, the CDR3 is TGCGCCAGCAGCCCCGAAGGGCGGGATTTGGATAATTCACCCCTCCACTTT.

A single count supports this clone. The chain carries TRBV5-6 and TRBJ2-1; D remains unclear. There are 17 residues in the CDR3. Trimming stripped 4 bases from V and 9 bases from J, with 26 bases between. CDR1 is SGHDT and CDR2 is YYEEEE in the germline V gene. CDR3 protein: CASSLLPLSVAQSEQFF. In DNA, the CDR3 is TGTGCCAGCAGCCTTCTCCCCCTAAGCGTTGCCCAAAGTGAGCAGTTCTTC.

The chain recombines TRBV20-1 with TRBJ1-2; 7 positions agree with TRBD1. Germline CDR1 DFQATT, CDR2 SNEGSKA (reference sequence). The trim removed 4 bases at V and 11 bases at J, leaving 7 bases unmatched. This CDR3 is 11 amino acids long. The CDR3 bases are TGCAGTGCTAAGAATGGACAGGTATACACCTTC. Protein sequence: CSAKNGQVYTF.

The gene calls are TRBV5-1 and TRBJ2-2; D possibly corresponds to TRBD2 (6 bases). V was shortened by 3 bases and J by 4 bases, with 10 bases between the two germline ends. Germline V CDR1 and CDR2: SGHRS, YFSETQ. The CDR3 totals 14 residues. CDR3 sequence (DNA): TGCGCCAGCAGCTGGCGGGATTTCACCGGGGAGCTGTTTTTT. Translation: CASSWRDFTGELFF.

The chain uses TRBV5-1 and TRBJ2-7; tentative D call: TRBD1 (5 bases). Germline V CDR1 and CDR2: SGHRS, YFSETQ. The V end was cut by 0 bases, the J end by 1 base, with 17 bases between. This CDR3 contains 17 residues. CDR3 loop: CASSLDSPRVRSYEQYF. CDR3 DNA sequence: TGCGCCAGCAGCTTGGACTCCCCCAGGGTCAGGTCCTACGAGCAGTACTTC.

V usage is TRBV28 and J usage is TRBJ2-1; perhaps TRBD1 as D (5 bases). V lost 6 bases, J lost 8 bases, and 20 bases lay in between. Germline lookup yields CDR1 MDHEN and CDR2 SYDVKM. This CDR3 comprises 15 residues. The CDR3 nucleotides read TGTGCCAGCAGCTCCCAGGGCAGGCGGTACGATGAGCAGTTCTTC. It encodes CASSSQGRRYDEQFF.

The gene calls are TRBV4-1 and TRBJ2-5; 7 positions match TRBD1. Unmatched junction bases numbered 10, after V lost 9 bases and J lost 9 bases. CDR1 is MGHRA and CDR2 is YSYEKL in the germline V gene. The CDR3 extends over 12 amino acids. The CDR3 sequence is CASDRAPSSQYF. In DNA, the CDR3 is TGCGCCAGTGACAGGGCGCCGTCGTCCCAGTACTTC.

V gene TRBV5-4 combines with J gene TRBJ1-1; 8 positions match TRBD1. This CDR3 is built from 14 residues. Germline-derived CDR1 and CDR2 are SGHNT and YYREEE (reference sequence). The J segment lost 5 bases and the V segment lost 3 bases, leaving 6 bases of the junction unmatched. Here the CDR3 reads CASSYFTGGTEAFF. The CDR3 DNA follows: TGTGCCAGCAGCTATTTTACAGGGGGGACTGAAGCTTTCTTT.

The CDR3 loop reads CASSLAGQGASERKAFF. As DNA, the CDR3 is TGTGCCAGCAGCTTAGCCGGACAGGGGGCCTCGGAAAGGAAAGCTTTCTTT. This chain connects TRBV7-2 to TRBJ1-1; 11 bases agree with TRBD1. This CDR3 region has 17 residues. Germline V gene sequence: CDR1 SGHTA, CDR2 FQGNSA. Germline trimming cut 0 bases from V and 9 bases from J; bases unmatched to any gene: 12.

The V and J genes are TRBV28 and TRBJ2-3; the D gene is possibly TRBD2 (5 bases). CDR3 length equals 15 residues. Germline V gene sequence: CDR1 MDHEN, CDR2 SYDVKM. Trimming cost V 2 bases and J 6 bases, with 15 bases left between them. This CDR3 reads CASSLSGVNGDTQYF. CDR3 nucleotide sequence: TGTGCCAGCAGTTTAAGCGGAGTAAACGGGGATACGCAGTATTTT. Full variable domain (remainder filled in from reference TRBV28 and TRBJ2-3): DVKVTQSSRYLVKRTGEKVFLECVQDMDHENMFWYRQDPGLGLRLIYFSYDVKMKEKGDIPEGYSVSREKKERFSLILESASTNQTSMYLCASSLSGVNGDTQYFGPGTRLTVL.

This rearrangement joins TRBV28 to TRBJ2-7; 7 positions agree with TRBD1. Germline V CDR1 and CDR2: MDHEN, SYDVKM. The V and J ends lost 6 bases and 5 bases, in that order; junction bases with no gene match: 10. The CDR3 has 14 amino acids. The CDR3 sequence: CASSPDREWNEQYF. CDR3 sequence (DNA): TGTGCCAGCAGCCCCGACAGGGAATGGAACGAGCAGTACTTC.

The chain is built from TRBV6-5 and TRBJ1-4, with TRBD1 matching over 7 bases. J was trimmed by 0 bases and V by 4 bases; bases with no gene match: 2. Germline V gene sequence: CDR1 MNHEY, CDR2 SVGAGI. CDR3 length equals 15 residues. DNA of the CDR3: TGTGCCAGCAGTTCCACAGGGGCAACTAATGAAAAACTGTTTTTT. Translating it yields CASSSTGATNEKLFF.

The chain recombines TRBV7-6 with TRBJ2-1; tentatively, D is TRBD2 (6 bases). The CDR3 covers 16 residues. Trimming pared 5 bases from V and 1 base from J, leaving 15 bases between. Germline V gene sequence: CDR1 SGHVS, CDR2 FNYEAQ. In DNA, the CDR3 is TGTGCCAGCAGCACCTACCGGGACTTATCCTACAATGAGCAGTTCTTC. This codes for CASSTYRDLSYNEQFF.